Listed below are T cell receptor beta chains from one sample, sequenced in a study of blood T cell repertoires in COVID-19. The table came from immunoSEQ multiplex PCR; TCRdb's copy has only in-frame clones and leaves some out. The profile shows more than 150,000 clones, around 87% of them singletons. Sequenced: peripheral blood. Receptors originate from a man aged 50-60 years with acute or convalescent COVID-19. The CDR3 runs from the conserved cysteine through the conserved F or W. Each record gives: D gene, V gene, J gene, clone size, CDR3 protein, CDR3 DNA. A D gene is named only where the DNA matches it firmly. Some rows mark clone size as missing; the rest say once, few, many or name a class of expanded clone.

D gene: .; V gene: TRBV3-1/TRBV3-2; J gene: TRBJ1-1; clone size: few; CDR3 protein: CASSQDQMNTEAFF; CDR3 DNA: TGTGCCAGCAGCCAAGATCAGATGAACACTGAAGCTTTCTTT
D gene: TRBD1; V gene: TRBV25-1; J gene: TRBJ1-1; clone size: few; CDR3 protein: CASTGQGAREAFF; CDR3 DNA: TGTGCCAGCACGGGACAGGGGGCGCGTGAAGCTTTCTTT
D gene: TRBD2; V gene: TRBV25-1; J gene: TRBJ2-3; clone size: .; CDR3 protein: CASSEYSGRSSTDTQYF; CDR3 DNA: TGTGCCAGCAGTGAATATAGCGGGAGGTCTAGCACAGATACGCAGTATTTT
D gene: TRBD1; V gene: TRBV5-4; J gene: TRBJ2-4; clone size: .; CDR3 protein: CASSRDRGMNIQYF; CDR3 DNA: TGTGCCAGCAGCCGGGACAGGGGAATGAACATTCAGTACTTC
D gene: .; V gene: TRBV3-1/TRBV3-2; J gene: TRBJ2-5; clone size: .; CDR3 protein: CASSRSTNEETQYF; CDR3 DNA: TGTGCCAGCAGCCGTTCGACAAACGAAGAGACCCAGTACTTC
D gene: .; V gene: TRBV18; J gene: TRBJ2-5; clone size: .; CDR3 protein: CASSSGVGPETQYF; CDR3 DNA: TGTGCCAGCTCCTCGGGGGTCGGACCAGAGACCCAGTACTTC
D gene: TRBD2; V gene: TRBV7-9; J gene: TRBJ2-1; clone size: .; CDR3 protein: CASSLAGLAGRGEQFF; CDR3 DNA: TGTGCCAGCAGCTTAGCCGGACTAGCGGGACGGGGTGAGCAGTTCTTC
D gene: TRBD1; V gene: TRBV7-2; J gene: TRBJ2-1; clone size: .; CDR3 protein: CASSLTGDPVWNEQFF; CDR3 DNA: TGTGCCAGCAGCTTGACAGGGGATCCGGTATGGAATGAGCAGTTCTTC
D gene: .; V gene: TRBV4-1; J gene: TRBJ2-7; clone size: .; CDR3 protein: CASSQDGPVSYEQYF; CDR3 DNA: TGCGCCAGCAGCCAAGATGGCCCAGTGTCCTACGAGCAGTACTTC
D gene: .; V gene: TRBV19; J gene: TRBJ2-2; clone size: .; CDR3 protein: CASRAGPGRRSAELFF; CDR3 DNA: TGTGCCAGCCGGGCGGGACCGGGACGCCGCTCAGCCGAGCTGTTTTTT
D gene: .; V gene: TRBV30; J gene: TRBJ1-4; clone size: .; CDR3 protein: CAWIGQRDEKLFF; CDR3 DNA: TGTGCCTGGATAGGACAAAGGGATGAAAAACTGTTTTTT
D gene: TRBD1; V gene: TRBV30; J gene: TRBJ1-2; clone size: once; CDR3 protein: CAWSRQGSSTGGYTF; CDR3 DNA: TGTGCCTGGAGCCGACAGGGATCATCGACAGGTGGCTACACCTTC
D gene: .; V gene: TRBV19; J gene: TRBJ1-5; clone size: .; CDR3 protein: CASSMGPGGASNQPQHF; CDR3 DNA: TGTGCCAGTAGTATGGGCCCCGGAGGGGCTAGCAATCAGCCCCAGCATTTT
D gene: TRBD1; V gene: TRBV7-2; J gene: TRBJ2-2; clone size: .; CDR3 protein: CASSAGQGAYTGELFF; CDR3 DNA: TGTGCCAGCAGCGCCGGACAGGGGGCGTACACCGGGGAGCTGTTTTTT
D gene: .; V gene: TRBV5-4; J gene: TRBJ1-6; clone size: .; CDR3 protein: CASSSKGRLHF; CDR3 DNA: TGTGCCAGCAGCTCCAAGGGGCGACTCCACTTT
D gene: TRBD1; V gene: TRBV6-6; J gene: TRBJ1-1; clone size: .; CDR3 protein: CASSPTGGTEAFF; CDR3 DNA: TGTGCCAGCAGTCCTACAGGGGGCACTGAAGCTTTCTTT
D gene: TRBD2; V gene: TRBV7-2; J gene: TRBJ2-1; clone size: .; CDR3 protein: CASSLVAGENNEQFF; CDR3 DNA: TGTGCCAGCAGCTTGGTAGCGGGGGAGAATAATGAGCAGTTCTTC
D gene: .; V gene: TRBV10-2; J gene: TRBJ2-2; clone size: .; CDR3 protein: CASSGTRTIGELFF; CDR3 DNA: TGCGCCAGCAGTGGGACACGGACGATCGGGGAGCTGTTTTTT
D gene: .; V gene: TRBV5-6; J gene: TRBJ1-2; clone size: .; CDR3 protein: CASSAAGTRVWYTF; CDR3 DNA: TGTGCCAGCAGCGCCGCCGGGACTCGCGTATGGTACACCTTC
D gene: .; V gene: TRBV20-1; J gene: TRBJ1-1; clone size: .; CDR3 protein: CSARIQGAAFF; CDR3 DNA: TGCAGTGCAAGGATCCAAGGGGCGGCTTTCTTT
D gene: TRBD1; V gene: TRBV6-6; J gene: TRBJ1-2; clone size: once; CDR3 protein: CASSQTGPGYTF; CDR3 DNA: TGTGCCAGCAGTCAGACAGGGCCTGGCTACACCTTC
D gene: .; V gene: TRBV27; J gene: TRBJ1-3; clone size: .; CDR3 protein: CASSRGTGGSGNTIYF; CDR3 DNA: TGTGCCAGCAGTCGAGGGACGGGGGGCTCTGGAAACACCATATATTTT
D gene: .; V gene: TRBV3-1/TRBV3-2; J gene: TRBJ1-2; clone size: .; CDR3 protein: CASSQDSRVGGYTF; CDR3 DNA: TGTGCCAGCAGCCAAGATTCCAGGGTGGGTGGCTACACCTTC
D gene: .; V gene: TRBV7-9; J gene: TRBJ1-2; clone size: .; CDR3 protein: CASSLNYSPSNGYTF; CDR3 DNA: TGTGCCAGCAGCTTAAATTACAGCCCTTCCAATGGCTACACCTTC
D gene: .; V gene: TRBV13; J gene: TRBJ2-1; clone size: .; CDR3 protein: CASSPRGGDEQFF; CDR3 DNA: TGTGCCAGCAGCCCGAGGGGAGGAGATGAGCAGTTCTTC
D gene: .; V gene: TRBV7-9; J gene: TRBJ1-1; clone size: .; CDR3 protein: CASSLGVTDAAFF; CDR3 DNA: TGTGCCAGCAGCTTAGGGGTCACAGATGCGGCTTTCTTT
D gene: TRBD2; V gene: TRBV3-1/TRBV3-2; J gene: TRBJ2-3; clone size: .; CDR3 protein: CASSRRAGGPTDTQYF; CDR3 DNA: TGTGCCAGCAGCCGGCGGGCGGGAGGGCCAACGGATACGCAGTATTTT
D gene: TRBD2; V gene: TRBV5-1; J gene: TRBJ2-2; clone size: .; CDR3 protein: CASSSSGLAGELFF; CDR3 DNA: TGCGCCAGCAGCTCCTCTGGACTAGCGGGGGAGCTGTTTTTT
D gene: TRBD1; V gene: TRBV28; J gene: TRBJ1-5; clone size: .; CDR3 protein: CASKTGHQPQHF; CDR3 DNA: TGTGCCAGCAAGACAGGGCATCAGCCCCAGCATTTT
D gene: .; V gene: TRBV21-1; J gene: TRBJ2-2; clone size: .; CDR3 protein: CASSKAPPSGRKTGELFF; CDR3 DNA: TGTGCCAGCAGCAAAGCGCCGCCGTCCGGGAGAAAGACCGGGGAGCTGTTTTTT
D gene: TRBD1; V gene: TRBV6-4; J gene: TRBJ1-5; clone size: .; CDR3 protein: CASSQQGASQPQHF; CDR3 DNA: TGTGCCAGCAGCCAACAGGGGGCAAGCCAGCCCCAGCATTTT
D gene: .; V gene: TRBV14; J gene: TRBJ2-3; clone size: .; CDR3 protein: CASSQGWFSRGDTQYF; CDR3 DNA: TGTGCCAGCAGCCAAGGGTGGTTCTCCAGGGGAGATACGCAGTATTTT
D gene: TRBD1; V gene: TRBV28; J gene: TRBJ1-2; clone size: .; CDR3 protein: CASTQQGASGYTF; CDR3 DNA: TGTGCCAGCACCCAACAGGGGGCATCGGGCTACACCTTC
D gene: .; V gene: TRBV6-5; J gene: TRBJ1-2; clone size: .; CDR3 protein: CASSYGDGTQSIYTF; CDR3 DNA: TGTGCCAGCAGTTACGGTGACGGGACACAATCGATCTACACCTTC
D gene: .; V gene: TRBV5-1; J gene: TRBJ2-5; clone size: .; CDR3 protein: CASSLVGGGETQYF; CDR3 DNA: TGCGCCAGCAGCTTGGTAGGAGGTGGGGAGACCCAGTACTTC
D gene: TRBD1; V gene: TRBV6-2/TRBV6-3; J gene: TRBJ1-5; clone size: .; CDR3 protein: CASSYSTGQPQHF; CDR3 DNA: TGTGCCAGCAGTTACTCGACAGGGCAGCCCCAGCATTTT
D gene: TRBD1; V gene: TRBV24-1; J gene: TRBJ2-7; clone size: .; CDR3 protein: CAIGQGNEQYF; CDR3 DNA: TGTGCCATAGGACAGGGGAACGAGCAGTACTTC
D gene: .; V gene: TRBV27; J gene: TRBJ1-4; clone size: .; CDR3 protein: CASSLLGGAEKLFF; CDR3 DNA: TGTGCCAGCAGTTTATTGGGGGGAGCTGAAAAACTGTTTTTT
D gene: .; V gene: TRBV6-5; J gene: TRBJ1-6; clone size: .; CDR3 protein: CASSYLSGRDSSPLHF; CDR3 DNA: TGTGCCAGCAGTTACCTTTCGGGCAGGGATAGTTCACCCCTCCACTTT
D gene: TRBD1; V gene: TRBV2; J gene: TRBJ2-7; clone size: .; CDR3 protein: CASTRSGTGSYEQYF; CDR3 DNA: TGTGCCAGCACCCGATCTGGGACAGGGTCCTACGAGCAGTACTTC
D gene: .; V gene: TRBV3-1/TRBV3-2; J gene: TRBJ1-6; clone size: .; CDR3 protein: CASSQAQHNSPLHF; CDR3 DNA: TGTGCCAGCAGCCAAGCACAGCATAATTCACCCCTCCACTTT